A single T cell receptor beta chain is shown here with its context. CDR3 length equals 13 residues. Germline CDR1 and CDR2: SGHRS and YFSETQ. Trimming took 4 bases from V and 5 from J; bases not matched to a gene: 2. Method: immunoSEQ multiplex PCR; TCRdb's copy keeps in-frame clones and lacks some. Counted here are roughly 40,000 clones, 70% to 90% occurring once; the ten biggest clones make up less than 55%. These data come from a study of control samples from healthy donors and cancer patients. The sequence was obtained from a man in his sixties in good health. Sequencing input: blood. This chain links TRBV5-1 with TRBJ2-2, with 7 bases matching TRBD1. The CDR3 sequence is CASSTGETGELFF. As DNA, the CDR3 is TGCGCCAGCAGCACAGGGGAAACCGGGGAGCTGTTTTTT.